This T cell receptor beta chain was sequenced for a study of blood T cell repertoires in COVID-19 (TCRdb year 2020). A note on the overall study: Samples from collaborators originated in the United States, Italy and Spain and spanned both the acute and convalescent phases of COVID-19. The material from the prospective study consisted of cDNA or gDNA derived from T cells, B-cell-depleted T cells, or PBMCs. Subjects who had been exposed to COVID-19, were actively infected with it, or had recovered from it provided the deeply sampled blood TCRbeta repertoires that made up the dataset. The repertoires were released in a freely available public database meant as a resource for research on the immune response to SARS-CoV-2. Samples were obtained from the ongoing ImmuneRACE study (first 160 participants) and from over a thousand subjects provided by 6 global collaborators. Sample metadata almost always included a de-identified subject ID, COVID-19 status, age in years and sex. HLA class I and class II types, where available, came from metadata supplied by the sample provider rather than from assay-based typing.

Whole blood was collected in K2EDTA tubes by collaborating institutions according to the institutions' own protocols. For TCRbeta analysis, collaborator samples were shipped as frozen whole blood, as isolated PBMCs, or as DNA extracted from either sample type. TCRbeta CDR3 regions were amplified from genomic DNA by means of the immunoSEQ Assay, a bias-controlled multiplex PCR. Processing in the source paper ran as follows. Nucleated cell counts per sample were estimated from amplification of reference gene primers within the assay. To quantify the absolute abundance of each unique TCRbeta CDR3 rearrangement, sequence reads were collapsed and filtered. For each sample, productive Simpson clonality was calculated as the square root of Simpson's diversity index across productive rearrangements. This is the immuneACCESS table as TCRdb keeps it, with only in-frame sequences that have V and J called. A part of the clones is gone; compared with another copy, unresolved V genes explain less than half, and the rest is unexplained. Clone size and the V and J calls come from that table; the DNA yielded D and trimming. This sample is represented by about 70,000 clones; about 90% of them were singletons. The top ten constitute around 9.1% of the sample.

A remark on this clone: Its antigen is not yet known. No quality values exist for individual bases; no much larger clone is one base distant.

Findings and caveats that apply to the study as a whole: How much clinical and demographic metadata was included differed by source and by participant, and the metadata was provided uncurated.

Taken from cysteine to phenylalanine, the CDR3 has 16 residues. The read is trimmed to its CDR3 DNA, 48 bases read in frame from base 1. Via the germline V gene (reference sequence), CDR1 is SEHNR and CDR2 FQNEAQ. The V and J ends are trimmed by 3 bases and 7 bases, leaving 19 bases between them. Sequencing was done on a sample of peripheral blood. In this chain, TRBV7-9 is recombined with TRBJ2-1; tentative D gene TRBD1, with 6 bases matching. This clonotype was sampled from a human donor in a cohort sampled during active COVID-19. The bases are TGTGCCAGCAGCTTCTCTGACAGGAGTCTCGGGAATGAGCAGTTCTTC. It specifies CASSFSDRSLGNEQFF.